The subject of this entry is one T cell receptor (beta chain). Profiled with immunoSEQ multiplex PCR; TCRdb holds only in-frame clones, not every one. The sample has tens of thousands of clones, roughly 84% seen once. The entry originates in a study of blood T cell repertoires in COVID-19. Looked up from germline, CDR1 is SGHTA and CDR2 is FQGNSA. V lost 5 bases, J lost 7 bases, and 10 bases stayed unmatched. The CDR3 has 15 residues. The material sequenced was peripheral blood. This sequence joins TRBV7-2 and TRBJ2-7; 11 bases line up with TRBD2. The sequence came from a man over 45 with COVID-19, enrolled during active disease. The DNA for the CDR3 is TGTGCCAGCAGCAAAGGGGTAGCGGGAGGGCGAGAGCAGTACTTC. This translates into CASSKGVAGGREQYF. Using reference TRBV7-2 and TRBJ2-7 for the parts outside the CDR3, the full variable domain is GAGVSQSPSNKVTEKGKDVELRCDPISGHTALYWYRQSLGQGLEFLIYFQGNSAPDKSGLPSDRFSAERTGGSVSTLTIQRTQQEDSAVYLCASSKGVAGGREQYFGPGTRLTVT.